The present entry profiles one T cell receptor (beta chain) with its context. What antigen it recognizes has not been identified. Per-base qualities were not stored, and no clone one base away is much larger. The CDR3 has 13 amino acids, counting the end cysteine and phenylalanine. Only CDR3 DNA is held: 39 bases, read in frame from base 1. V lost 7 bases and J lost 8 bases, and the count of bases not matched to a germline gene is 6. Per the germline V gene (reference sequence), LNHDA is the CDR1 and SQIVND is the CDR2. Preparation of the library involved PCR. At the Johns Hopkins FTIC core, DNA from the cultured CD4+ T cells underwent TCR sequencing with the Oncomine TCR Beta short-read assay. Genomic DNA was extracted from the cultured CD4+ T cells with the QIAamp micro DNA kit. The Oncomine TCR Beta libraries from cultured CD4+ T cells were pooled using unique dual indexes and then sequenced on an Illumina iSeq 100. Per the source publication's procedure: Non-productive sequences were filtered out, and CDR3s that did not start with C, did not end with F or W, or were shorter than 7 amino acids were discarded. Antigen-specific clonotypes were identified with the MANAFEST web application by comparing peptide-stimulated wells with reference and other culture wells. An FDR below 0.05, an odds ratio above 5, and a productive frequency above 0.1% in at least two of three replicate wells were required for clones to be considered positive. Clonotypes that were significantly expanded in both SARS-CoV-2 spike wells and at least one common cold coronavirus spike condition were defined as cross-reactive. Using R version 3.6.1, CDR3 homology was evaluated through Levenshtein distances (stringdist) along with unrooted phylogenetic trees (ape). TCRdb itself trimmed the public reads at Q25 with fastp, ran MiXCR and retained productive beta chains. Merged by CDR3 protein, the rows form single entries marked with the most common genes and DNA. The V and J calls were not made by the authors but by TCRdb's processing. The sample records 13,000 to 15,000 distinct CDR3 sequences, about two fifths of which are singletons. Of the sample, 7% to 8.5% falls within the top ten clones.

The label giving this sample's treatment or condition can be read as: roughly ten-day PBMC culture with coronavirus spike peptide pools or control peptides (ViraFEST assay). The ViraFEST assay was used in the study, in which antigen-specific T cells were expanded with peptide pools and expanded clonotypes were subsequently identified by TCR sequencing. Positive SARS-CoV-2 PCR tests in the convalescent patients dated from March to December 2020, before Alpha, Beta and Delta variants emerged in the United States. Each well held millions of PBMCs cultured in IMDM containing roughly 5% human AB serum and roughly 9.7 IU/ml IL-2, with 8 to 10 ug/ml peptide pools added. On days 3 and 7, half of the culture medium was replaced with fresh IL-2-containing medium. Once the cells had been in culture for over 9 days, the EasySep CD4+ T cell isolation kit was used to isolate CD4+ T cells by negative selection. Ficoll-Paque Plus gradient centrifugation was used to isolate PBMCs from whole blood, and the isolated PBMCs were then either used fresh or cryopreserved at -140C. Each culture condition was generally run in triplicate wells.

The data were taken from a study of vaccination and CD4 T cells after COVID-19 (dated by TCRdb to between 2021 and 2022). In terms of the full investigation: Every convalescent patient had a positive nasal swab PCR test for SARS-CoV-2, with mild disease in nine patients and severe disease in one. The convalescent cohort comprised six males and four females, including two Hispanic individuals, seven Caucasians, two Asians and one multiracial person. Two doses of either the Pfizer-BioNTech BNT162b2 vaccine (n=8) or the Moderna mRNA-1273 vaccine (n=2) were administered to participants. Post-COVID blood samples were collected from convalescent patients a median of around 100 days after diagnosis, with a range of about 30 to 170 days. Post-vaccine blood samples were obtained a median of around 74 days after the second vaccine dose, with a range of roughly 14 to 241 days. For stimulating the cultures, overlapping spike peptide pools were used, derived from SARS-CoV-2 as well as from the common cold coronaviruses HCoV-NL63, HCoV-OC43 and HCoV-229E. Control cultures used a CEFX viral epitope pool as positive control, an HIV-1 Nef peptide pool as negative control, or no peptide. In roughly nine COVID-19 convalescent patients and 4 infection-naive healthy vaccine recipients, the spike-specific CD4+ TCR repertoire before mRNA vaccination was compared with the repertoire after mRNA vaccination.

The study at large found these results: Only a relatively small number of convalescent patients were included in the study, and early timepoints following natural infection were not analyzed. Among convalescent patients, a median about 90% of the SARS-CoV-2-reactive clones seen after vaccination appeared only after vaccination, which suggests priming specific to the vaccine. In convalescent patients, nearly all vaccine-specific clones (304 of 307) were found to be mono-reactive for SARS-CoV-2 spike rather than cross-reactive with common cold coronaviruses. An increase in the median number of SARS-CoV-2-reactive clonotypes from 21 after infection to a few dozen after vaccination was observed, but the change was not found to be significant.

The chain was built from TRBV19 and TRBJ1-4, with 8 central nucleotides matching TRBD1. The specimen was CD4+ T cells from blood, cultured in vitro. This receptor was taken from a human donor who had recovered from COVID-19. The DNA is TGTGCCAGTACAGGACAGGGAGGGGAAAAACTGTTTTTT. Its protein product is CASTGQGGEKLFF.